These T cell receptor beta chains were read from a single sample in a study of blood T cells in healthy people across ages. MiXCR was run by TCRdb on the 5' RACE reads, yielding one entry per CDR3 protein. The table lists more than 750,000 distinct CDR3 sequences, roughly 29% of them singletons, with 10% in the top ten. The same sample was also used in a study of T cells of mothers and their children.

The sample taken for sequencing was blood. The receptors originated from a woman aged 35 to 49 in good health. Each CDR3 is given with its conserved first and last residue. The D gene is left open where the match is weak. Some rows mark clone size as missing; the rest say once, few, many or name a class of expanded clone.

V gene	D gene	clone size	J gene	CDR3 DNA	CDR3 protein
TRBV9	TRBD2	NA	TRBJ2-1	TGTGCCAGCAGCTCTAGCGGGAGGTGGCGTAACGAGCAGTTCTTC	CASSSSGRWRNEQFF
TRBV28	NA	few	TRBJ2-3	TGTGCCAGCACCGTGGCAGATACGCAGTATTTT	CASTVADTQYF
TRBV5-1	NA	NA	TRBJ2-1	TGCGCCAGCAGCTTGGCCGGGGAGAAGTTTGAGCAGTTCTTC	CASSLAGEKFEQFF
TRBV6-6	NA	few	TRBJ2-1	TGTGCCAGCAGTGTTAGGGGCGGAAGCTCCTACAATGAGCAGTTCTTC	CASSVRGGSSYNEQFF
TRBV27	NA	few	TRBJ1-1	TGTGCCAGCAGTTTAGGCAGGGTCACTGAAGCTTTCTTT	CASSLGRVTEAFF
TRBV4-1	NA	NA	TRBJ1-4	TGCGCCAGCAGCCAAACAACTATAGGGGGTACTAAAAATGAAAAACTGTTTTTT	CASSQTTIGGTKNEKLFF
TRBV2	NA	few	TRBJ1-4	TGTGCCAGCAGTGGGCCGCGGAAGGCTACAACTAATGAAAAACTGTTTTTT	CASSGPRKATTNEKLFF
TRBV28	NA	few	TRBJ1-1	TGTGCCAGCAGCCCCCACTTAGTGGCTTTCTTT	CASSPHLVAFF
TRBV7-2	NA	many	TRBJ2-1	TGTGCCAGCAGCTTAGGAGAACTCAATGAGCAGTTCTTC	CASSLGELNEQFF
TRBV18	NA	NA	TRBJ2-7	TGTGCCAGCCCACCACCAGTCTCCTACGAGCAGTACTTC	CASPPPVSYEQYF
TRBV4-1	TRBD1	many	TRBJ2-3	TGCGCCAGCAGCCAAGAGGGGACAGGGGGATTGGATACGCAGTATTTT	CASSQEGTGGLDTQYF
TRBV7-2	TRBD2	many	TRBJ2-3	TGTGCCAGCAGCCGTGGGACTAGCGGGGGGGCCTGGACAGATACGCAGTATTTT	CASSRGTSGGAWTDTQYF
TRBV7-9	TRBD1	NA	TRBJ2-6	TGTGCCAGCAGCTTTCCGGACAGGGCTACTTCTGGGGCCAACGTCCTGACTTTC	CASSFPDRATSGANVLTF
TRBV7-3	TRBD2	NA	TRBJ2-3	TGTGCCAGCAGCCGCGGGGGGTTGTCTAGCACAGATACGCAGTATTTT	CASSRGGLSSTDTQYF
TRBV2	NA	many	TRBJ1-2	TGTGCCAGCAGTGAAGCGCCCACCCCCCTAAACTATGGCTACACCTTC	CASSEAPTPLNYGYTF
TRBV30	NA	NA	TRBJ2-7	TGTGCCTGGGCCCTGACAGAATGGGACTACGAGCAGTACTTC	CAWALTEWDYEQYF
TRBV11-2	NA	NA	TRBJ2-5	TGTACCAGCTCCTTTGGGGCTGGGGAGACCCAATACTTC	CTSSFGAGETQYF
TRBV20-1	TRBD2	NA	TRBJ2-5	TGCAGTGCTAGAGATCGGAGCGGGGGGGGTATCGGGACCCAGTACTTC	CSARDRSGGGIGTQYF
TRBV6-2/TRBV6-3	NA	few	TRBJ2-1	TGTGCCAGCAGTTTCCAAGACAGGTTAAGCCACAATGAGCAGTTCTTC	CASSFQDRLSHNEQFF
TRBV10-3	NA	NA	TRBJ1-2	TGTGCCATCAGTGAGTCGGGAGGGTACGGCGGCTACACCTTC	CAISESGGYGGYTF
TRBV5-1	NA	NA	TRBJ1-1	TGCGCCAGCAGCTTAAACGCCCGAATGAACACTGAAGCTTTCTTT	CASSLNARMNTEAFF
TRBV28	NA	NA	TRBJ1-1	TGTGCCACCCGAGTGAGGGCCGGGACTGGGACTGAAGCTTTCTTT	CATRVRAGTGTEAFF
TRBV7-3	NA	NA	TRBJ2-7	TGTGCCAGCAGCTTAATAGGGGGTCTGGTAAATGAGCAGTACTTC	CASSLIGGLVNEQYF
TRBV4-1	TRBD1	many	TRBJ2-7	TGCGCCAGCAGCCAAGGACAGGGTGGGACCTACGAGCAGTACTTC	CASSQGQGGTYEQYF
TRBV11-2	NA	NA	TRBJ1-5	TGTGCCAGCAGCTCGGACAGCTTATACAGCAATCAGCCCCAGCATTTT	CASSSDSLYSNQPQHF
TRBV10-3	NA	few	TRBJ1-1	TGTGCCATCAGTGAGTCTTGGGCCAGGAGAAGGAACACTGAAGCTTTCTTT	CAISESWARRRNTEAFF
TRBV6-2/TRBV6-3	NA	NA	TRBJ2-5	TGTGCCAGCAGTACGGACCCGGGTTGGGAGACCCAGTACTTC	CASSTDPGWETQYF